A selection of T cell receptor beta chains follows, all from one sample in a study of blood T cell repertoires in COVID-19. Data came from immunoSEQ multiplex PCR; TCRdb stores just in-frame clones and leaves some out. The profile shows 150,000 to 200,000 clones, approximately 90% of them singletons. Sequences were obtained from peripheral blood. Every receptor here comes from a woman at least 80 years old in a cohort sampled during active or convalescent COVID-19. The CDR3 runs from the conserved cysteine through the conserved F or W. Each record gives: clone size, V gene, CDR3 length, D gene, J gene, CDR3 DNA, CDR3 protein. A D gene is named only where the DNA matches it firmly. Rows may omit the clone size; those that give it use once, few, many or a size class.

-	TRBV12-5	15	TRBD1	TRBJ1-1	TGTGCTAGTGGACGCCCCGGGACAGGGCTTACTGAAGCTTTCTTT	CASGRPGTGLTEAFF
-	TRBV19	16	TRBD1	TRBJ2-6	TGTGCCACAGGGGACAGGGGTTATCCTGGGGCCAACGTCCTGACTTTC	CATGDRGYPGANVLTF
-	TRBV27	16	-	TRBJ1-5	TGTGCCAGCAGTCCCGATTCAGGACAGCCTTATCAGCCCCAGCATTTT	CASSPDSGQPYQPQHF
-	TRBV25-1	15	TRBD1	TRBJ2-4	TGTGCCAGCAGTGAATACGGGACAGTTAAAAACATTCAGTACTTC	CASSEYGTVKNIQYF
-	TRBV28	14	-	TRBJ1-2	TGTGCCAGCAGTTTTTGGCAGGAAAACTATGGCTACACCTTC	CASSFWQENYGYTF
few	TRBV30	13	TRBD1	TRBJ2-1	TGTGCCTGGAATTATCAGGGGGCGGGTGAGCAGTTCTTC	CAWNYQGAGEQFF
-	TRBV10-1	16	TRBD1	TRBJ2-1	TGCGCCAGCAGTGAGTCTTTGAACAGGGGGGCTGATGAGCAGTTCTTC	CASSESLNRGADEQFF
once	TRBV18	16	TRBD2	TRBJ2-3	TGTGCCAGCTCACTGACTAGCGGGATTTTTACAGATACGCAGTATTTT	CASSLTSGIFTDTQYF
-	TRBV6-5	15	-	TRBJ2-2	TGTGCCAGCAGTTGGGGGCAGGGGAACACCGGGGAGCTGTTTTTT	CASSWGQGNTGELFF
once	TRBV7-2	18	TRBD2	TRBJ2-3	TGTGCCAGCAGCCTAATGAAAGCGGGGGGGCCTATCACAGATACGCAGTATTTT	CASSLMKAGGPITDTQYF
-	TRBV4-1	15	-	TRBJ2-2	TGCGCCAGCAGCCAAGACGCCAGGGCCTCCGGGGAGCTGTTTTTT	CASSQDARASGELFF
-	TRBV7-2	16	TRBD2	TRBJ2-2	TGTGCCAGCAGCTTAGCGCGGGGGGCGAACACCGGGGAGCTGTTTTTT	CASSLARGANTGELFF
-	TRBV10-3	12	-	TRBJ2-2	TGTGCCATCAGTGAGTCGAGGGGGGAGCTGTTTTTT	CAISESRGELFF
-	TRBV4-1	14	TRBD1	TRBJ2-5	TGCGCCAGCAGCCCTGGGACAGGTCAAGAGACCCAGTACTTC	CASSPGTGQETQYF
-	TRBV7-2	13	-	TRBJ2-5	TGTGCCAGCAGCTTAGGGCAGCAAGAGACCCAGTACTTC	CASSLGQQETQYF
-	TRBV19	12	-	TRBJ2-3	TGTGCCAGTAGTAATCCGGGAGATACGCAGTATTTT	CASSNPGDTQYF
-	TRBV24-1	14	TRBD2	TRBJ2-3	TGTGCCACCAGTGACATAGCGGGAGCAGATACGCAGTATTTT	CATSDIAGADTQYF
once	TRBV5-6	15	-	TRBJ2-1	TGTGCCAGCAGCTTGGGGCAGGGAAGGTACAATGAGCAGTTCTTC	CASSLGQGRYNEQFF
-	TRBV28	15	-	TRBJ1-1	TGTGCCAGCAGTTTACTTTGGGGGCAATCAGCCCCAGCTTTCTTT	CASSLLWGQSAPAFF
-	TRBV2	16	TRBD2	TRBJ2-7	TGTGCCAGCAGTTCGGGGGGGCTACCAGGTTACTACGAGCAGTACTTC	CASSSGGLPGYYEQYF
-	TRBV4-1	15	-	TRBJ1-2	TGCGCCAGCAGCTCCCGCGGGCCGCGCAACTATGGCTACACCTTC	CASSSRGPRNYGYTF
-	TRBV7-6	17	-	TRBJ2-7	TGTGCCAGCAGCTTAAGACAAACAGGGAGTAGCTCCTACGAGCAGTACTTC	CASSLRQTGSSSYEQYF
-	TRBV6-1	15	-	TRBJ1-6	TGTGCCAGCAGTGAGGACAGTAGATATAATTCACCCCTCCACTTT	CASSEDSRYNSPLHF
-	TRBV7-2	15	-	TRBJ1-6	TGTGCCAGCAGCTTAGGCCAGGGTGGCCATTCACCCCTCCACTTT	CASSLGQGGHSPLHF
-	TRBV7-6	16	-	TRBJ2-2	TGTGCCAGCAGCATAGATCATAGCGCTAACACCGGGGAGCTGTTTTTT	CASSIDHSANTGELFF
-	TRBV4-1	17	-	TRBJ1-4	TGCGCCAGCAGCCCCGACTCAGGGTACGCGGCTAATGAAAAACTGTTTTTT	CASSPDSGYAANEKLFF